Listed below are T cell receptor beta chains from one sample, sequenced in a study of PD-L1 blockade in urothelial cancer. Sequencing was performed with immunoSEQ multiplex PCR; in TCRdb, only in-frame clones are kept and a portion is missing. In the table there are more than 40,000 clones, 83% of which are singletons. The sequences come from PBMCs, collected around atezolizumab (anti-PD-L1) treatment. These receptors were collected from a man aged 60-69 years with urothelial cancer. The CDR3 runs from the conserved cysteine through the conserved F or W. A D gene is named only where the DNA matches it firmly. Clone size is stated in some rows and not others, as once, few, many or a class when expanded.

cdr3_nt | cdr3_aa | v_call | clone_size | d_call | j_call
TGCGCCAGCAGCACCGGGGGGGCGGTTACTAACTATGGCTACACCTTC | CASSTGGAVTNYGYTF | TRBV5-1 | NA | NA | TRBJ1-2
TGTGCCAGCAGCCCCCTAGCGGGGGTCTCCTACAATGAGCAGTTCTTC | CASSPLAGVSYNEQFF | TRBV7-9 | NA | TRBD2 | TRBJ2-1
TGTGCCAGCAGTTTCCAGCGGGGGGGCCAAGAGACCCAGTACTTC | CASSFQRGGQETQYF | TRBV28 | NA | TRBD2 | TRBJ2-5
TGTGCCAGCAGTTTATATCCCCTTCCCGTAGCGGGCTACACCTTC | CASSLYPLPVAGYTF | TRBV28 | NA | NA | TRBJ1-2
TGTGCCACCAGCAGCAGGCATAGGCCAGATACGCAGTATTTT | CATSSRHRPDTQYF | TRBV15 | NA | NA | TRBJ2-3
TGTGCCAGCAGCTCTCCAGGGTTACTTGTGTCGGCTTTCTTT | CASSSPGLLVSAFF | TRBV5-4 | NA | NA | TRBJ1-1
TGTGCCTGGAGCGCCGGAGCCGGGTCTTCGAACACTGAAGCTTTCTTT | CAWSAGAGSSNTEAFF | TRBV30 | medium-sized | NA | TRBJ1-1
TGTGCCAGCAGACAGACAGGGGCCGAGACCCAGTACTTC | CASRQTGAETQYF | TRBV6-5 | NA | TRBD1 | TRBJ2-5
TGTGCCAGCAGGAGGGACAGCCAAGAGACCCAGTACTTC | CASRRDSQETQYF | TRBV6-1 | NA | TRBD1 | TRBJ2-5
TGTGCCAGCAGCTTAGTGGGAGTAGAACTGTTTTTT | CASSLVGVELFF | TRBV11-2 | NA | NA | TRBJ1-4
TGTGCCACCGAAGGGGGGACAGGGGCCTACGAGCAGTACTTC | CATEGGTGAYEQYF | TRBV2 | once | TRBD1 | TRBJ2-7
TGTGCCAGCAGTGGACAGCCCTATAGCAATCAGCCCCAGCATTTT | CASSGQPYSNQPQHF | TRBV28 | NA | NA | TRBJ1-5
TGCGCCAGCAGCTTGGGAAGCGGGGGGGCCCGCGAGCAGTTCTTC | CASSLGSGGAREQFF | TRBV5-1 | few | TRBD2 | TRBJ2-1
TGTGCCAGCTTATCCCGGAGTCAGATCTCTGGAAACACCATATATTTT | CASLSRSQISGNTIYF | TRBV18 | NA | NA | TRBJ1-3
TGTGCCAGTAGTATGGGGACAGGGCGCTATGGCTACACCTTC | CASSMGTGRYGYTF | TRBV19 | NA | TRBD1 | TRBJ1-2
TGTGCCAGCAGTTTATCCTCCTGGACAACTGATACGCAGTATTTT | CASSLSSWTTDTQYF | TRBV27 | NA | NA | TRBJ2-3
TGCAGCGGGACAGGGAGAAATGAGCAGTTCTTC | CSGTGRNEQFF | TRBV20-1 | NA | TRBD1 | TRBJ2-1
TGTGCCAGCAGTTGGGGCCAGGGGGTTACCTACGAGCAGTACTTC | CASSWGQGVTYEQYF | TRBV6-5 | NA | TRBD1 | TRBJ2-7
TGTGCCAGCAGCTTCCCGTCCCGGGACTCGGTTGAAGCTTTCTTT | CASSFPSRDSVEAFF | TRBV5-4 | NA | NA | TRBJ1-1
TGTGCCAGCTCACCCCTAGCGGGGGAGACCTACGAGCAGTACTTC | CASSPLAGETYEQYF | TRBV18 | NA | TRBD2 | TRBJ2-7
TGCGCCAGCAGCCTCGACTTTGGGTACCCCCAGCATTTT | CASSLDFGYPQHF | TRBV4-1 | few | NA | TRBJ1-5
TGTGCCAGCAGCCCGGGCGGGGTTACTAATGAAAAACTGTTTTTT | CASSPGGVTNEKLFF | TRBV11-2 | once | NA | TRBJ1-4
TGTGCCAGCAGCGTAGATGGGGACAGTTCTTACTATGGCTACACCTTC | CASSVDGDSSYYGYTF | TRBV9 | NA | TRBD1 | TRBJ1-2
TGTGCCAGCAGTAAACAGGGGATCAATGAAAAACTGTTTTTT | CASSKQGINEKLFF | TRBV6-5 | NA | TRBD1 | TRBJ1-4
TGTGCCAGCAGTTTATGGGGGGGGGCCTACAATGAGCAGTTCTTC | CASSLWGGAYNEQFF | TRBV28 | NA | TRBD2 | TRBJ2-1
TGTGCCAGCAACCTCCTCAGGGTTTACGAGCAGTACTTC | CASNLLRVYEQYF | TRBV2 | NA | NA | TRBJ2-7
TGTGCCAGCAGCCCTACGGGGGGCTACGAGCAGTACTTC | CASSPTGGYEQYF | TRBV7-9 | NA | TRBD2 | TRBJ2-7
TGCGCCAGCAGCCCCGAGGGACTAGCGGGGGGTCCTAACAATGAGCAGTTCTTC | CASSPEGLAGGPNNEQFF | TRBV4-1 | NA | TRBD2 | TRBJ2-1
TGCGCCAGCTCCCTCCCGGGGAACTATGGCTACACCTTC | CASSLPGNYGYTF | TRBV5-1 | NA | NA | TRBJ1-2
TGTGCCATCAAGGAAGGGGGCCAGGACACCGGGGAGCTGTTTTTT | CAIKEGGQDTGELFF | TRBV10-3 | NA | TRBD1 | TRBJ2-2
TGTGCCAGCAGACCCCCGAGCTCCTATAATTCACCCCTCCACTTT | CASRPPSSYNSPLHF | TRBV2 | NA | NA | TRBJ1-6
TGTGCCAGCAGCCCGGCGGGGTTAGGCAATCAGCCCCAGCATTTT | CASSPAGLGNQPQHF | TRBV7-2 | once | NA | TRBJ1-5
TGTGCCAGCAGCCGCGTCGGACAACGAGTAGATACGCAGTATTTT | CASSRVGQRVDTQYF | TRBV2 | NA | NA | TRBJ2-3
TGTGCCAGCAGCTTTAGCGGGGGGTACGAAGACGAGCAGTACTTC | CASSFSGGYEDEQYF | TRBV11-2 | NA | TRBD2 | TRBJ2-7
TGTGCCAGTAGTGCCCGGGACAGGGGTGGATACGAGCAGTACTTC | CASSARDRGGYEQYF | TRBV19 | NA | TRBD1 | TRBJ2-7
TGCAGCGTCAAACTCGGGAGCGGGGGGGCCTACGAGCAGTACTTC | CSVKLGSGGAYEQYF | TRBV29-1 | few | TRBD2 | TRBJ2-7
TGTGCCAGCAGCACCCAAGACAGGGCCGCTTCACCCCTCCACTTT | CASSTQDRAASPLHF | TRBV14 | NA | TRBD1 | TRBJ1-6
TGCGCCAGCAGCGTCGACAGGAACACCGGGGAGCTGTTTTTT | CASSVDRNTGELFF | TRBV10-2 | NA | NA | TRBJ2-2
TGTGCCAGTAGTATAGGACAGATGAGCAATCAGCCCCAGCATTTT | CASSIGQMSNQPQHF | TRBV19 | NA | NA | TRBJ1-5
TGTGCCAGCAGTGAAGCCGGGGTGAGCAATCAGCCCCAGCATTTT | CASSEAGVSNQPQHF | TRBV6-1 | once | NA | TRBJ1-5
TGTGCCAGCAGAGACAGGGGCTCTGGAAACACCATATATTTT | CASRDRGSGNTIYF | TRBV5-4 | NA | TRBD1 | TRBJ1-3
TGTGCCAGCTCACCATTCGCGACAGGGGGAGATACGCAGTATTTT | CASSPFATGGDTQYF | TRBV18 | few | TRBD1 | TRBJ2-3
TGTGCCAGCAAACTAGCAGTCGGGAATTCACCCCTCCACTTT | CASKLAVGNSPLHF | TRBV2 | NA | NA | TRBJ1-6
TGTGCCATCAGTGAACTCACAGGGGGTAACACCATATATTTT | CAISELTGGNTIYF | TRBV10-3 | NA | TRBD1 | TRBJ1-3
TGTGCCAGCAGTCCCCGTTGGGGCCAGACTGAAGCTTTCTTT | CASSPRWGQTEAFF | TRBV6-6 | NA | NA | TRBJ1-1
TGTGCCTGGAGCCGGGACAGGCGCAATCAGCCCCAGCATTTT | CAWSRDRRNQPQHF | TRBV30 | NA | TRBD1 | TRBJ1-5
TGTGCCAGCAGTGTGGGAACAGGGGAGGAAAAACTGTTTTTT | CASSVGTGEEKLFF | TRBV6-1 | NA | TRBD1 | TRBJ1-4
TGTGCCAGCAGCTCGAGGAAGCGGGACCCAGCCGGGGAGCAGTTCTTC | CASSSRKRDPAGEQFF | TRBV11-3 | NA | TRBD2 | TRBJ2-1
TGTGCCAGCACAGGGGGCGATGACAGACTATATGGCTACACCTTC | CASTGGDDRLYGYTF | TRBV7-9 | NA | TRBD1 | TRBJ1-2
TGTGCCGGACAGGGCGGACTTAATTCACCCCTCCACTTT | CAGQGGLNSPLHF | TRBV28 | once | TRBD1 | TRBJ1-6
TGTGCCAGCTCATCTAGGACAGGGACTACGTACAATGAGCAGTTCTTC | CASSSRTGTTYNEQFF | TRBV18 | NA | NA | TRBJ2-1
TGTGCCACCAGCAGAGATGGCAGGGAGGGGGAGACCCAGTACTTC | CATSRDGREGETQYF | TRBV15 | NA | TRBD2 | TRBJ2-5